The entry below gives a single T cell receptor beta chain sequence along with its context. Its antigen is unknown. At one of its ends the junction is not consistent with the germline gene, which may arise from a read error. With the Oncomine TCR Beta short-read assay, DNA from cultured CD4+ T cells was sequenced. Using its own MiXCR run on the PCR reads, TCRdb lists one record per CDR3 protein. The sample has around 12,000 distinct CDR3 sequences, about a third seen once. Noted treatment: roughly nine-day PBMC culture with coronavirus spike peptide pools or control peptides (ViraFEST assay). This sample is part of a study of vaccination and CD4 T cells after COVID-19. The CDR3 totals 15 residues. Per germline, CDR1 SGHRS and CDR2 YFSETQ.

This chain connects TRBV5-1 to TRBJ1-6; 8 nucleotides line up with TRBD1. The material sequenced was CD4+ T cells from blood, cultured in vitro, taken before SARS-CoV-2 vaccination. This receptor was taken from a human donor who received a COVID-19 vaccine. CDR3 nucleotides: TGCGCCAGCAGCGCGCGACAGGGGAGTGATTCACCTCTCCACTTT. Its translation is CASSARQGSDSPLHF. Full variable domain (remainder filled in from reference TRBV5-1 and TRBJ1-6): KAGVTQTPRYLIKTRGQQVTLSCSPISGHRSVSWYQQTPGQGLQFLFEYFSETQRNKGNFPGRFSGRQFSNSRSEMNVSTLELGDSALYLCASSARQGSDSPLHFGNGTRLTVT.